This paragraph covers one T cell receptor beta chain sequence. Its antigen is unknown. The entry originates in a study of T cells in Graves' hyperthyroidism and ophthalmopathy. CDR1 is SGHTS, CDR2 YDEGEE, per germline. V lost 5 bases and J lost 1, with 10 bases in between. The CDR3 loop spans 13 amino acids. Whole-study results and caveats: In simple terms, a model built on 13 V-J features told ophthalmopathy apart from stable hyperthyroidism. Model-based prediction identified ophthalmopathy a median about 6.8 months prior to its onset.

PBMCs were collected from an approximately 9.3 ml volume of fresh peripheral blood. RNA transcripts gave rise to amplified TCR beta CDR3 regions. A first-round RT-PCR of the TCR CDR3 used the HTBI primer set. TCRdb re-derived calls from the multiplex PCR reads in MiXCR, one entry per CDR3 protein. The sample contains some 800,000 distinct CDR3 sequences, roughly 37% of which appear only once. Input material: blood. The TCR originated in a man aged 18 to 35 with Graves' hyperthyroidism. The chain employs TRBV5-8 and TRBJ2-7, with TRBD1 as a possible D gene (6 bases). DNA of the CDR3: TGTGCCAGCAGGCACGGGACATCCTACGAGCAGTACTTC. Amino acid sequence: CASRHGTSYEQYF.